This TCR beta chain is from a study of Tregs in tolerant kidney transplant recipients. Per the germline V gene, CDR1 is SGHVS and CDR2 is FNYEAQ. The CDR3 totals 15 residues. The V and J ends lost 5 bases and 2 bases, in that order; junction bases with no gene match: 5. Details on this clone: Its antigen is not identified.

Related graft donors supplied nonmyeloablative bone marrow transplants, and mixed chimerism was transient. Unstimulated Tregs (CD4+CD25+CD127-) and CD4+CD25- non-Tregs were sorted from PBMCs. Study conclusions and caveats: Tolerant patients' donor-specific Tregs expanded beyond overall Tregs, suggesting antigen-driven growth. Biological reproducibility was not directly addressed in this study.

Sequencing used immunoSEQ multiplex PCR; TCRdb keeps in-frame clones, though not all of them. The table has 90,000 or so clones, approximately 93% seen once. The chain links TRBV7-6 to TRBJ2-3; TRBD1 matches 9 bases. This receptor was taken from a human patient who received a combined kidney and bone marrow transplant. Some T cells may arise from the graft donor. Source: CD4+ T cells from blood (PBMCs), taken 12 months after the transplant. The CDR3: CASSHRDRDTDTQYF. The DNA for the CDR3 is TGTGCCAGCAGCCACCGGGACAGGGACACAGATACGCAGTATTTT.